The next 6 T cell receptor beta chains were all read from a single sample in a study of blood T cell repertoires in COVID-19. The assay was immunoSEQ multiplex PCR, and TCRdb's table has in-frame clones only and misses some. Of 190,000 or so clones in the sample, approximately 90% are singletons; the top ten hold about 1.2%. The sample consisted of PBMCs or T cells enriched from blood (not recorded which). Receptors were obtained from a young man who had recovered from COVID-19.

The chain combines TRBV5-5 with TRBJ2-3; 7 bases line up with TRBD2. V trimming: 3 bases; J trimming: 2 bases; junction bases outside the gene matches: 12. Looked up from germline, CDR1 is SGHKS and CDR2 is YYEKEE (reference sequence). The CDR3 has 17 residues. CDR3: CASSWRWRESPTDTQYF. The CDR3 nucleotides read TGTGCCAGCAGCTGGAGGTGGCGGGAGAGTCCCACAGATACGCAGTATTTT.

V usage is TRBV5-8 and J usage is TRBJ2-1, with D maybe TRBD1 (6 bases). V shed 3 bases and J shed 4 bases, with 14 bases lying between them. CDR3 length: 15 residues. Germline loops: CDR1 SGHTS, CDR2 YDEGEE. The CDR3 bases are TGTGCCAGCAGCTCGCCGGGGCAGGGGTACAATGAGCAGTTCTTC. Protein sequence: CASSSPGQGYNEQFF. The complete variable domain, with remaining parts taken from reference TRBV5-8 and TRBJ2-1, reads EAGVTQSPTHLIKTRGQQATLRCSPISGHTSVYWYQQALGLGLQFLLWYDEGEERNRGNFPPRFSGRQFPNYSSELNVNALELEDSALYLCASSSPGQGYNEQFFGPGTRLTVL.

The chain has TRBV19 and TRBJ1-5; 9 bases match TRBD1. The V gene end was trimmed by 3 bases and the J gene end by 0 bases; junction bases not matched to a gene: 9. Germline-derived CDR1 and CDR2 are LNHDA and SQIVND (reference sequence). This CDR3 spans 18 amino acids. CDR3 amino acids: CASSMATYRGHSNQPQHF. CDR3 DNA sequence: TGTGCCAGTAGTATGGCCACATACAGGGGGCATAGCAATCAGCCCCAGCATTTT.

This chain uses TRBV14 with TRBJ2-7; TRBD1 is a possible D gene (6 bases). With 4 bases removed from V and 1 base from J, the gap between germline ends came to 20 bases. CDR1 is SGHDN, CDR2 FVKESK, per germline. This CDR3 has 17 amino acids. In DNA, the CDR3 is TGTGCCAGCAGCCTCTCGAAGTGGCCGGGACAATCCTACGAGCAGTACTTC. Translation: CASSLSKWPGQSYEQYF.

The chain employs TRBV11-2 and TRBJ2-1, with 7 bases fitting TRBD2. After removal of 5 bases from V and 6 bases from J, the junction contained 13 bases not matched to a gene. The CDR3 is made up of 16 amino acids. CDR1 is SGHAT and CDR2 is FQNNGV in the germline V gene. The CDR3 here is CASSQKDTSVSNEQFF. CDR3 sequence (DNA): TGTGCCAGCAGCCAGAAAGATACTAGCGTTTCCAATGAGCAGTTCTTC.

This sequence joins TRBV7-9 and TRBJ1-6, with a possible D match to TRBD1 (5 bases). Germline V gene sequence: CDR1 SEHNR, CDR2 FQNEAQ (reference sequence). CDR3 length equals 17 residues. V shed 5 bases and J shed 5 bases, with 19 bases lying between them. This CDR3 reads CASSTRNARVDNSPLHF. CDR3 DNA sequence: TGTGCCAGCAGCACAAGAAACGCCAGGGTTGATAATTCACCCCTCCACTTT.